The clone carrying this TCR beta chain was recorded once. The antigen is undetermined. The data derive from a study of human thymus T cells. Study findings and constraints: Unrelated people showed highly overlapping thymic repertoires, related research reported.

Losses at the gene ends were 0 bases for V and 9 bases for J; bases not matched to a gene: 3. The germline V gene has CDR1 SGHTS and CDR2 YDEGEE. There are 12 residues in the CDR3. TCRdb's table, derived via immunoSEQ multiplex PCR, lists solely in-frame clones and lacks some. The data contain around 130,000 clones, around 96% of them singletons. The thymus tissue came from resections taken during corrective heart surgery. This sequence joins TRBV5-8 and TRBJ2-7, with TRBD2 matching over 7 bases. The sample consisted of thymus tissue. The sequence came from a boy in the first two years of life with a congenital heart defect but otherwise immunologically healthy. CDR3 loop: CASSLGGRGQYF. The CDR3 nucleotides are TGTGCCAGCAGCTTGGGAGGGAGGGGGCAGTACTTC.